The 3 T cell receptor beta chains below come from one sample, sequenced in a study of chemoradiotherapy in HPV16-positive cancers. TCRdb keeps only in-frame clones here, not all; method: immunoSEQ multiplex PCR. The sample carries about 30,000 clones, more than 75% recorded once. The sample consisted of blood, taken from a patient who underwent chemoradiotherapy. Receptors were obtained from a human donor with HPV-associated anogenital cancer.

This chain joins TRBV19 and TRBJ2-1; D is unclear. Germline values: CDR1 LNHDA, CDR2 SQIVND (reference sequence). The CDR3 has 12 residues. The V and J ends lost 3 bases and 7 bases respectively, with 7 bases between them. The CDR3 nucleotides are TGTGCCAGTAGTATTCCTCGAAATGAGCAGTTCTTC. Encoded protein: CASSIPRNEQFF. Filled out from reference TRBV19 and TRBJ2-1, the complete variable domain reads DGGITQSPKYLFRKEGQNVTLSCEQNLNHDAMYWYRQDPGQGLRLIYYSQIVNDFQKGDIAEGYSVSREKKESFPLTVTSAQKNPTAFYLCASSIPRNEQFFGPGTRLTVL.

The chain has TRBV19 and TRBJ1-5; no firm D call. Germline lookup yields CDR1 LNHDA and CDR2 SQIVND (reference sequence). Trimming stripped 3 bases from V and 6 bases from J, with 12 bases between. CDR3 length: 14 amino acids. CDR3 region: CASSMGDRGQPQHF. The CDR3, as DNA: TGTGCCAGTAGTATGGGTGACCGCGGTCAGCCCCAGCATTTT.

This clone was found a few times. J is TRBJ1-2 and V is TRBV5-6, with TRBD1 as a possible D gene (5 bases). Trimming pared 1 base from V and 4 bases from J, leaving 11 bases between. The germline gives CDR1 SGHDT, CDR2 YYEEEE. The CDR3 has 14 residues. The CDR3 DNA reads TGTGCCAGCAGCTTGCGGGGGATCAGCTATGGCTACACCTTC. This encodes CASSLRGISYGYTF.